The entry below gives a single T cell receptor beta chain sequence along with its context. The record originates from a study of shared clonotypes between healthy human individuals. The CDR3 is made up of 16 amino acids. With 3 bases removed from V and 6 bases from J, the gap between germline ends came to 15 bases. Germline assignment: CDR1 SNHLY and CDR2 FYNNEI. Selected positively for CCR7 and CD45RO-negative, naive CD8 cells excluded terminally differentiated effector memory CD45RA+ cells. TCRdb's table, derived via immunoSEQ multiplex PCR, lists solely in-frame clones and lacks some. This table holds roughly 890,000 clones, over 90% found once.

The sequenced material came from naive CD8+ T cells sorted from blood. This chain joins TRBV2 and TRBJ2-6, with TRBD2 as a possible D gene (6 bases). The receptor's source is a man aged 25 to 40 in good health. CDR3 residues: CASSEGMGREANVLTF. The CDR3 DNA reads TGTGCCAGCAGTGAGGGTATGGGGCGGGAGGCCAACGTCCTGACTTTC.